Presented here are 7 T cell receptor beta chains from one specimen sequenced in a study of cytomegalovirus exposure and HLA in healthy donors. PCR used 60 Vbeta primers and 13 Jbeta primers. The method was immunoSEQ multiplex PCR; TCRdb's version includes in-frame clones alone and lacks a portion of them. In the table there are some 150,000 clones, roughly 80% of which are singletons. Sequences were obtained from PBMCs. These receptors were taken from a woman aged 35 to 49 in good health and CMV-seropositive.

The genes are TRBV18 and TRBJ1-2; 7 nucleotides agree with TRBD1. This CDR3 comprises 14 residues. V shed 1 base and J 6 bases; nucleotides not matched to a gene: 5. Germline loops: CDR1 KGHSH, CDR2 LQKENI. The CDR3 DNA is TGTGCCAGCTCACCACAGGGGGCCCTAGATGGCTACACCTTC. It is translated as CASSPQGALDGYTF.

This sequence joins TRBV28 and TRBJ2-7, with TRBD2 as a possible D gene (7 bases). V was trimmed by 1 base and J by 6 bases, leaving 19 bases between them. The length of the CDR3 is 16 residues. Germline-derived CDR1 and CDR2 are MDHEN and SYDVKM. CDR3 coding DNA: TGTGCCAGCAGTTTATTAACGGGGGGCCAAATGGGCGAGCAGTACTTC. As protein: CASSLLTGGQMGEQYF.

This rearrangement joins TRBV4-1 to TRBJ2-3; 7 nucleotides match TRBD1. Germline-derived CDR1 and CDR2 are MGHRA and YSYEKL. V gave up 2 bases and J gave up 6 bases; unmatched junction bases: 5. The CDR3 totals 14 residues. CDR3 nucleotides: TGCGCCAGCAGCCAACGACAGGGTGGGGATACGCAGTATTTT. Translating it yields CASSQRQGGDTQYF.

J is TRBJ2-7 and V is TRBV13; TRBD1 aligns across 9 bases. Germline loops: CDR1 PRHDT, CDR2 FYEKMQ (reference sequence). After removal of 3 bases from V and 5 bases from J, the junction contained 5 bases not matched to a gene. This CDR3 has 14 residues. The CDR3 bases are TGTGCCAGCAGCTTCGGGACAGGGTCCCACGAGCAGTACTTC. This sequence encodes CASSFGTGSHEQYF.

This clone is a singleton in its sample. The chain is built from TRBV29-1 and TRBJ2-2, with D possibly being TRBD1 (5 bases). Germline lookup yields CDR1 SQVTM and CDR2 ANQGSEA. The V end was cut by 8 bases, the J end by 0 bases, with 10 bases between. The CDR3 runs to 13 residues. The CDR3 sequence is CSSLQANTGELFF. In DNA, the CDR3 is TGCAGCTCCCTACAGGCGAACACCGGGGAGCTGTTTTTT.

This clone was picked up one time. CDR3 sequence reads: CASSLAVTRSYNEQFF. Here the CDR3 DNA reads TGTGCCAGCAGCTTGGCGGTGACACGCTCCTACAATGAGCAGTTCTTC. The J gene is TRBJ2-1, the V gene TRBV5-5; D not certain. There are 16 residues in the CDR3. V was clipped by 0 bases and J by 0 bases, with 10 bases between them. Germline loops: CDR1 SGHKS, CDR2 YYEKEE (reference sequence).

This clone was found once. J is TRBJ1-2 and V is TRBV30; 7 bases fit TRBD1. This CDR3 has 12 residues. Germline CDR1 GTSNPN, CDR2 SVGIG (reference sequence). V was pared by 4 bases and J by 4 bases, with 3 bases of the junction left unmatched. The CDR3 bases are TGTGCCTGGAATCGGGACAGCTATGGCTACACCTTC. Protein product: CAWNRDSYGYTF.